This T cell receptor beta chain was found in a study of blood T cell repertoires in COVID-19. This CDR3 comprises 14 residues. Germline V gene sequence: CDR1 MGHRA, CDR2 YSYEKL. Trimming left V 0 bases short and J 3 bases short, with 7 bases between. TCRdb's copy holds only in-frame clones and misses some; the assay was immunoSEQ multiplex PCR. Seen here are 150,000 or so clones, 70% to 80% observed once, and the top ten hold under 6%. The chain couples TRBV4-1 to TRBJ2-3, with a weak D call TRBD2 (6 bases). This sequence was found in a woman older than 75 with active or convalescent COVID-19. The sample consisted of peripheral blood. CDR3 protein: CASSQETSTDTQYF. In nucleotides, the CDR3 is TGCGCCAGCAGCCAAGAGACTAGTACAGATACGCAGTATTTT.